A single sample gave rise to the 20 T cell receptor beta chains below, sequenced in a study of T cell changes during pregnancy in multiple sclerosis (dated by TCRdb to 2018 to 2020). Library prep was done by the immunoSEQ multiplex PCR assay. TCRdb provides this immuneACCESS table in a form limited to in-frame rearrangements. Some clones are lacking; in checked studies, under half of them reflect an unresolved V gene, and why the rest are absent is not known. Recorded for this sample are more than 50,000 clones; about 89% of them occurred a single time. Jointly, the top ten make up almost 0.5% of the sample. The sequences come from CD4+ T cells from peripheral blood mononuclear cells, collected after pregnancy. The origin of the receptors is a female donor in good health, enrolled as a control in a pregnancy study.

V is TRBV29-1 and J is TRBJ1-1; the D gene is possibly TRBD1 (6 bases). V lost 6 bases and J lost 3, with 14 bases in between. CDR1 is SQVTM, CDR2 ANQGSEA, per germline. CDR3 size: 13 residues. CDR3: CSVSYRADTEAFF. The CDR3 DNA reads TGCAGCGTGAGCTACAGGGCGGACACTGAAGCTTTCTTT.

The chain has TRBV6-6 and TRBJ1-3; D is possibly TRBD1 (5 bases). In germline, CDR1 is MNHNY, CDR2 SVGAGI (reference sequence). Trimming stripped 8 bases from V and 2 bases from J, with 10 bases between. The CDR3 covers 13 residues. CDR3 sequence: CASRRGAGNTIYF. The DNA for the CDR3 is TGTGCCAGCCGACGGGGGGCTGGAAACACCATATATTTT.

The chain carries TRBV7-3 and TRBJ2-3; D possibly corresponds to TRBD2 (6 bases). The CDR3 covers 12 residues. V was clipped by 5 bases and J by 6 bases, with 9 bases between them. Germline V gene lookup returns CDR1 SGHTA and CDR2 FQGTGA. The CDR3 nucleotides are TGTGCCAGCAGCCCGGCGGGGGATACGCAGTATTTT. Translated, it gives CASSPAGDTQYF.

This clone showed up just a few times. CDR3 sequence reads: CASSRLTGDYEQYF. The CDR3 region has the DNA TGTGCCAGCAGCAGATTGACAGGAGACTACGAGCAGTACTTC. The V gene is TRBV5-6, the J gene TRBJ2-7; the D gene is possibly TRBD1 (6 bases). V was trimmed by 4 bases and J by 3 bases, leaving 14 bases between them. CDR3 length equals 14 residues. Germline values: CDR1 SGHDT, CDR2 YYEEEE.

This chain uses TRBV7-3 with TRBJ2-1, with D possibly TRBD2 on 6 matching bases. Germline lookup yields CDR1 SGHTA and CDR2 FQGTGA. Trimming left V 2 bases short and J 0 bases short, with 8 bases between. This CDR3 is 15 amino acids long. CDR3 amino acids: CASSLYGSSYNEQFF. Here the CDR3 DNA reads TGTGCCAGCAGCTTATACGGGAGCTCCTACAATGAGCAGTTCTTC.

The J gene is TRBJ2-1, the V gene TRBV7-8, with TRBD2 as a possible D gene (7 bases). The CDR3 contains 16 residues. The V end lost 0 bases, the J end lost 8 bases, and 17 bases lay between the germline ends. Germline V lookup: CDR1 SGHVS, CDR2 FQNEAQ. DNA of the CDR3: TGTGCCAGCAGCTTAGCTCGTTTCAAGGGGGGGGATGAGCAGTTCTTC. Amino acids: CASSLARFKGGDEQFF.

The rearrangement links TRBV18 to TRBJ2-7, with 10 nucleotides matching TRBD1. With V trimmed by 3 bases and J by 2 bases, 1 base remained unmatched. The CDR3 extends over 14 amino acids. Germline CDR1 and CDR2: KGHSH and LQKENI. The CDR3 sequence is CASSPGTGAYEQYF. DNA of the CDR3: TGTGCCAGCTCACCGGGGACAGGGGCCTACGAGCAGTACTTC.

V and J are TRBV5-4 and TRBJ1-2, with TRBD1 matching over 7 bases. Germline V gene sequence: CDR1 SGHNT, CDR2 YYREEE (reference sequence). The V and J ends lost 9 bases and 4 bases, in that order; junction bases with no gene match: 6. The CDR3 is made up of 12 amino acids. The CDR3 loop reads CAIPDRLYGYTF. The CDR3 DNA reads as TGTGCCATCCCGGACAGGCTCTATGGCTACACCTTC.

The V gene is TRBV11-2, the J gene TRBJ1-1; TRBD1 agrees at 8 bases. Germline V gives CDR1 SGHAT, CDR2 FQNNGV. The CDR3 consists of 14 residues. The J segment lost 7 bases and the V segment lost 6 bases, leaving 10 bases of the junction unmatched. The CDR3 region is CASSQTGAPGEAFF. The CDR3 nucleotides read TGTGCCAGCAGTCAGACAGGGGCGCCGGGTGAAGCTTTCTTT.

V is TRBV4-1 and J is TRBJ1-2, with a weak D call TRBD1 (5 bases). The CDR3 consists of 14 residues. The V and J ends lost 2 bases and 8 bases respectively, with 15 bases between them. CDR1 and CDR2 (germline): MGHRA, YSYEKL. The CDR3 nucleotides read TGCGCCAGCAGCCAACCCCGGGACTCCAGAGGCTACACCTTC. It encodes CASSQPRDSRGYTF.

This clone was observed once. In DNA, the CDR3 is TGTGCCAGCAGCTTAGGGCTGGGGGGGGAGACCCAGTACTTC. This sequence encodes CASSLGLGGETQYF. V usage is TRBV7-2 and J usage is TRBJ2-5, with TRBD2 matching over 7 bases. The CDR3 is 14 residues long. Germline V CDR1 and CDR2: SGHTA, FQGNSA. V shed 1 base, J shed 5 bases, and the junction held 4 bases outside the gene matches.

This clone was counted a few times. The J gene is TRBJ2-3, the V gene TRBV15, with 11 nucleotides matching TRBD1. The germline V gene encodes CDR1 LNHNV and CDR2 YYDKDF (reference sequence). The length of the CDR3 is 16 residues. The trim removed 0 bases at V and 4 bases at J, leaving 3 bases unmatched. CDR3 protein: CATSRDAGQGADTQYF. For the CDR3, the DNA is TGTGCCACCAGCAGAGATGCGGGACAGGGGGCAGATACGCAGTATTTT.

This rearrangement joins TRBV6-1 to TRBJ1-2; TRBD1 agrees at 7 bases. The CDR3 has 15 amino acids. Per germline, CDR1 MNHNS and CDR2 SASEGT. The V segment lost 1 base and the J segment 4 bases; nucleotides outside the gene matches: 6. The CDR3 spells CASSEGRDRVYGYTF. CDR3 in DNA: TGTGCCAGCAGTGAAGGGCGGGACAGAGTCTATGGCTACACCTTC.

In nucleotides, the CDR3 is TGTGCCAGCAGCGTGACAGGGGATCAGCCCCAGCATTTT. This encodes CASSVTGDQPQHF. The chain joins TRBV7-2 to TRBJ1-5; 8 bases are a match to TRBD1. The germline CDR1 and CDR2 sequences are SGHTA and FQGNSA. There are 13 residues in the CDR3. Germline trimming cut 5 bases from V and 5 bases from J; bases unmatched to any gene: 2.

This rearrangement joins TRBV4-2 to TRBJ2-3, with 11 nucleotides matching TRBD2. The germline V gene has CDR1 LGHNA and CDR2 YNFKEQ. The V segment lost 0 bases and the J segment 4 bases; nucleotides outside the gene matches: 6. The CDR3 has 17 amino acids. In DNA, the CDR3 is TGTGCCAGCAGCCAAGATTTTAGCGGGGGGGGCGCAGATACGCAGTATTTT. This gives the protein CASSQDFSGGGADTQYF.

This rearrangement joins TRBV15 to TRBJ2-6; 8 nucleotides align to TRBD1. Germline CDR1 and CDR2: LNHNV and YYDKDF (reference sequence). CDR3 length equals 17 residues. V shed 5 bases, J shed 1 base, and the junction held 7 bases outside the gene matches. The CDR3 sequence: CATSGDRGVSGANVLTF. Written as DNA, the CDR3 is TGTGCCACCAGCGGTGACAGGGGAGTATCTGGGGCCAACGTCCTGACTTTC.

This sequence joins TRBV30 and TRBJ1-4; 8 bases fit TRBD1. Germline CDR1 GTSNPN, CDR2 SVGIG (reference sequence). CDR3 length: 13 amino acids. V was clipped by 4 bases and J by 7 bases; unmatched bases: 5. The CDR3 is CAWTTGGSEKLFF. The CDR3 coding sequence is TGTGCCTGGACAACAGGGGGAAGTGAAAAACTGTTTTTT.

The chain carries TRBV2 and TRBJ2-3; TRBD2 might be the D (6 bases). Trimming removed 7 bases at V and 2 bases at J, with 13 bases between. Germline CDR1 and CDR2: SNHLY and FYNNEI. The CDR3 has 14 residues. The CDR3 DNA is TGTGCCAGCACCCCGGGGAGGTACACAGATACGCAGTATTTT. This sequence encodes CASTPGRYTDTQYF.

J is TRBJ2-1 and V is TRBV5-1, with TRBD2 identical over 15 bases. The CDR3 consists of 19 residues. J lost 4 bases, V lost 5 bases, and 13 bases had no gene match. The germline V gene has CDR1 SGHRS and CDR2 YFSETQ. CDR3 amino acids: CASRDPGLAGGSLYNEQFF. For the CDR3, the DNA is TGCGCCAGCAGAGATCCGGGACTAGCGGGGGGCTCCCTATACAATGAGCAGTTCTTC.

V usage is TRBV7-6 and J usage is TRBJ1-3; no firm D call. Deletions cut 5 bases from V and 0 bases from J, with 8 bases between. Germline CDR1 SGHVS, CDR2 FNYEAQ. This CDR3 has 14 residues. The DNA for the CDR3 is TGTGCCAGCAGCCCATACAGCTCTGGAAACACCATATATTTT. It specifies CASSPYSSGNTIYF. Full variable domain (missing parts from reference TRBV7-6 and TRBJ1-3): GAGVSQSPRYKVTKRGQDVALRCDPISGHVSLYWYRQALGQGPEFLTYFNYEAQQDKSGLPNDRFSAERPEGSISTLTIQRTEQRDSAMYRCASSPYSSGNTIYFGEGSWLTVV.